These 26 T cell receptor beta chains came from one sample sequenced in a study of OX40 agonist ivuxolimab in advanced cancers. Here immunoSEQ multiplex PCR was the method, and the copy in TCRdb shows in-frame clones only, minus some. There are about 35,000 clones in the sample; over 90% occur only once, and about 4.2% lies in the top ten. This material consisted of CD4+ or CD8+ T cells sorted from blood, taken in a trial of the OX40 agonist ivuxolimab. These receptors were taken from an adult with an advanced solid tumor such as melanoma, head and neck, liver or kidney cancer.

The chain joins TRBV11-2 to TRBJ1-2; D not certain. V lost 4 bases and J lost 4, with 13 bases in between. In germline, CDR1 is SGHAT, CDR2 FQNNGV. CDR3 length: 14 residues. The CDR3 spells CASSSPAESYGYTF. The CDR3, as DNA: TGTGCCAGCAGCTCCCCCGCAGAAAGCTATGGCTACACCTTC.

The chain carries TRBV19 and TRBJ1-6; D unclear. CDR3 size: 13 residues. Germline V gene lookup returns CDR1 LNHDA and CDR2 SQIVND (reference sequence). The V end lost 7 bases, the J end lost 5 bases, and 9 bases lay between the germline ends. CDR3 DNA: TGTGCCAGTAAGCAGACTGATAATTCACCCCTCCACTTT. It translates to CASKQTDNSPLHF.

The CDR3 here is CASSLGGVKGYEQYF. DNA of the CDR3: TGTGCCAGCAGCTTGGGGGGGGTAAAGGGCTACGAGCAGTACTTC. The genes are TRBV5-4 and TRBJ2-7; tentative D call: TRBD2 (6 bases). This CDR3 has 15 residues. Trimming took 0 bases from V and 3 from J, leaving 13 bases between them. Per germline, CDR1 SGHNT and CDR2 YYREEE (reference sequence).

The rearrangement joins TRBV6-1 to TRBJ2-6; D may match TRBD1 or TRBD2 (5 bases each). CDR1 is MNHNS and CDR2 is SASEGT in the germline V gene. The CDR3 loop spans 18 amino acids. The V end was cut by 2 bases, the J end by 0 bases, with 14 bases between. Here the CDR3 DNA reads TGTGCCAGCAGTGAACCCGGGGACGCGAGCTCTGGGGCCAACGTCCTGACTTTC. Translated: CASSEPGDASSGANVLTF.

The chain combines TRBV5-4 with TRBJ2-7; D perhaps matches TRBD1 (6 bases). This CDR3 spans 14 amino acids. Trimming stripped 1 base from V and 6 bases from J, with 14 bases between. Germline V CDR1 and CDR2: SGHNT, YYREEE (reference sequence). The CDR3 bases are TGTGCCAGCAGCTTGAATAGAGGACAGTCCGAGCAGTACTTC. This codes for CASSLNRGQSEQYF.

The J gene is TRBJ1-5, the V gene TRBV9; possible D gene TRBD1, 6 bases. CDR1 is SGDLS and CDR2 is YYNGEE in the germline V gene. The CDR3 length is 14 residues. Trimming removed 0 bases from V and 4 bases from J, with 8 bases in between. CDR3 sequence: CASSVEGQNQPQHF. The CDR3 DNA sequence: TGTGCCAGCAGCGTAGAAGGACAGAATCAGCCCCAGCATTTT.

The CDR3 sequence: CASSTDRGYSYEQYF. The CDR3 nucleotides are TGCGCCAGCAGCACGGACAGGGGCTACTCCTACGAGCAGTACTTC. The chain combines TRBV5-1 with TRBJ2-7; 9 nucleotides line up with TRBD1. The CDR3 totals 15 residues. Germline V gives CDR1 SGHRS, CDR2 YFSETQ. V trimming: 4 bases; J trimming: 0 bases; junction bases outside the gene matches: 5.

This chain uses TRBV15 with TRBJ2-1; TRBD2 matches 9 bases. V dropped 2 bases and J dropped 8; count of bases not matched to a gene: 13. The germline gives CDR1 LNHNV, CDR2 YYDKDF (reference sequence). The CDR3 length is 17 residues. The CDR3, as DNA: TGTGCCACCAGCAGACCCTTCTATAGCGGGAGTACGGATGAGCAGTTCTTC. This codes for CATSRPFYSGSTDEQFF.

The chain couples TRBV10-2 to TRBJ2-2; 9 nucleotides match TRBD2. CDR3 length: 15 residues. With 1 base clipped from V and 5 bases from J, the junction kept 2 bases outside the gene matches. Germline values: CDR1 WSHSY, CDR2 SAAADI. The CDR3 region has the DNA TGCGCCAGCAGTGAGTTAGCGGGAGCGACCGGGGAGCTGTTTTTT. Translation gives CASSELAGATGELFF.

The chain recombines TRBV10-1 with TRBJ1-3; D gene unclear. Germline V gene sequence: CDR1 WNHNN, CDR2 SYGVQD (reference sequence). V was clipped by 6 bases and J by 1 base, with 10 bases between them. The CDR3 has 14 residues. Here the CDR3 DNA reads TGCGCCAGCAGCGCCTCTGGGTCTGGAAACACCATATATTTT. This codes for CASSASGSGNTIYF.

The chain links TRBV28 to TRBJ1-3, with 7 bases aligning to TRBD1. This CDR3 comprises 13 residues. Germline V gene sequence: CDR1 MDHEN, CDR2 SYDVKM. Trimming at V came to 2 bases and at J to 8 bases, leaving 3 bases not matched to a gene. The CDR3 DNA follows: TGTGCCAGCAGTTTAGGACAGGTGGACACCATATATTTT. It codes for CASSLGQVDTIYF. The full variable domain, with the rest looked up from reference TRBV28 and TRBJ1-3, is DVKVTQSSRYLVKRTGEKVFLECVQDMDHENMFWYRQDPGLGLRLIYFSYDVKMKEKGDIPEGYSVSREKKERFSLILESASTNQTSMYLCASSLGQVDTIYFGEGSWLTVV.

V and J are TRBV7-9 and TRBJ1-5, with 7 positions matching TRBD1. The CDR3 covers 13 residues. Looked up from germline, CDR1 is SEHNR and CDR2 is FQNEAQ (reference sequence). J gave up 9 bases and V 6 bases, and 8 bases lay outside the gene matches. The CDR3 DNA is TGTGCCAGCAGTCGGGACAGCGAGGGGCCCCAGCATTTT. It codes for CASSRDSEGPQHF.

The chain is built from TRBV5-4 and TRBJ1-2; TRBD1 matches at 7 bases. Germline-derived CDR1 and CDR2 are SGHNT and YYREEE (reference sequence). V shed 6 bases, J shed 2 bases, and the junction held 1 base outside the gene matches. The CDR3 extends over 12 amino acids. The CDR3 here is CASTRGNYGYTF. DNA of the CDR3: TGTGCCAGCACCAGGGGGAACTATGGCTACACCTTC.

The gene calls are TRBV18 and TRBJ2-5; 7 bases agree with TRBD2. Germline V CDR1 and CDR2: KGHSH, LQKENI. J gave up 4 bases and V 3 bases, and 14 bases lay outside the gene matches. The CDR3 is 17 residues long. CDR3 in DNA: TGTGCCAGCTCACCCACGGGGGGAGGCGTTTTTGGAGAGACCCAGTACTTC. It translates to CASSPTGGGVFGETQYF.

The chain couples TRBV4-1 to TRBJ2-2, with 14 positions matching TRBD2. CDR3 length: 19 residues. Germline CDR1 is MGHRA and CDR2 is YSYEKL. Trimming took 0 bases from V and 5 from J; bases not matched to a gene: 8. CDR3 protein: CASSQDRGLAGERTGELFF. The DNA for the CDR3 is TGCGCCAGCAGCCAAGATCGGGGACTAGCGGGAGAAAGGACCGGGGAGCTGTTTTTT.

The rearrangement links TRBV7-2 to TRBJ2-5; D ambiguous. The germline V gene has CDR1 SGHTA and CDR2 FQGNSA. The V gene lost 5 bases and the J gene lost 4 bases, with 8 bases spanning the gap. The length of the CDR3 is 12 residues. The CDR3 nucleotides are TGTGCCAGCAGCATCTCGGTAGAGACCCAGTACTTC. This gives the protein CASSISVETQYF. Full variable domain (rest looked up from reference TRBV7-2 and TRBJ2-5): GAGVSQSPSNKVTEKGKDVELRCDPISGHTALYWYRQSLGQGLEFLIYFQGNSAPDKSGLPSDRFSAERTGGSVSTLTIQRTQQEDSAVYLCASSISVETQYFGPGTRLLVL.

V and J are TRBV10-2 and TRBJ2-5; 8 positions agree with TRBD2. Germline V lookup: CDR1 WSHSY, CDR2 SAAADI. With V trimmed by 0 bases and J by 0 bases, 3 bases remained unmatched. The CDR3 length is 16 residues. CDR3 residues: CASSESERGNQETQYF. As DNA, the CDR3 is TGCGCCAGCAGTGAGTCCGAGCGGGGGAACCAAGAGACCCAGTACTTC.

V usage is TRBV6-4 and J usage is TRBJ2-6; D is possibly TRBD1 (5 bases). The ends were cut back, 2 bases at V and 0 bases at J, with 23 bases in the middle. Germline loops: CDR1 MRHNA, CDR2 SNTAGT. The CDR3 is 21 amino acids. CDR3 DNA: TGTGCCAGCAGTGACCCGTCGTTTGGGGCTGATACAAGCTCTGGGGCCAACGTCCTGACTTTC. Translating gives CASSDPSFGADTSSGANVLTF.

This rearrangement joins TRBV19 to TRBJ2-7; D is perhaps TRBD1 or TRBD2 (5 bases each). The CDR3 loop spans 14 amino acids. Germline CDR1 reads LNHDA; CDR2 reads SQIVND (reference sequence). The V and J ends lost 3 bases and 5 bases respectively, with 14 bases between them. CDR3 in DNA: TGTGCCAGTAGTATTAGCGCCCAGGGTGACGAGCAGTACTTC. It is translated as CASSISAQGDEQYF.

CDR3 in DNA: TGTGCCAGCTCACCTCGGGTGGAGGGCACCGGGGAGCTGTTTTTT. Translating gives CASSPRVEGTGELFF. The V call is TRBV18, the J call TRBJ2-2, with D maybe TRBD2 (6 bases). Germline lookup yields CDR1 KGHSH and CDR2 LQKENI. This CDR3 has 15 amino acids. Trimming cost V 3 bases and J 4 bases, with 12 bases left between them.

This chain connects TRBV7-9 to TRBJ2-5; 12 nucleotides agree with TRBD2. V was clipped by 5 bases and J by 7 bases; unmatched bases: 5. The CDR3 runs 14 residues. Germline CDR1 SEHNR, CDR2 FQNEAQ (reference sequence). In nucleotides, the CDR3 is TGTGCCAGCAGCCCGAGACTAGCGGGGGCGACCCAGTACTTC. The encoded protein is CASSPRLAGATQYF.

V usage is TRBV7-9 and J usage is TRBJ2-3; no reliable D call. This CDR3 spans 13 amino acids. Deletions cut 3 bases from V and 2 bases from J, with 6 bases between. CDR1 is SEHNR, CDR2 FQNEAQ, per germline (reference sequence). In nucleotides, the CDR3 is TGTGCCAGCAGCTTTACCCACACAGATACGCAGTATTTT. Translated: CASSFTHTDTQYF.

CDR3 sequence (DNA): TGCGCCAGCAGCTTGCGGGGCAGGGAAGATGGCTACACCTTC. Translating it yields CASSLRGREDGYTF. The V gene is TRBV5-1, the J gene TRBJ1-2, with D possibly matching TRBD1 (5 bases). From germline, CDR1 is SGHRS and CDR2 YFSETQ. The V and J ends lost 1 base and 6 bases respectively, with 13 bases between them. This CDR3 spans 14 amino acids. The full variable domain, with the rest looked up from reference TRBV5-1 and TRBJ1-2, is KAGVTQTPRYLIKTRGQQVTLSCSPISGHRSVSWYQQTPGQGLQFLFEYFSETQRNKGNFPGRFSGRQFSNSRSEMNVSTLELGDSALYLCASSLRGREDGYTFGSGTRLTVV.

This chain joins TRBV10-1 and TRBJ1-1, with D possibly matching TRBD1 (6 bases). V gave up 2 bases and J gave up 6 bases, with 16 bases separating them. Germline V gene lookup returns CDR1 WNHNN and CDR2 SYGVQD (reference sequence). The CDR3 length is 15 residues. CDR3 in DNA: TGCGCCAGCAGTGAGCAGGGGAGGAGTTTGTCTGAAGCTTTCTTT. Amino acids: CASSEQGRSLSEAFF.

V and J are TRBV5-8 and TRBJ2-3; TRBD2 is a possible D gene (6 bases). Trimming shortened V by 4 bases and J by 2 bases, and 20 bases separated the two germline ends. The CDR3 length is 17 residues. Germline V gene data show CDR1 as SGHTS and CDR2 as YDEGEE. In nucleotides, the CDR3 is TGTGCCAGCAGCCCGACCGAAGGTTGGGGGGTCACAGATACGCAGTATTTT. The encoded protein is CASSPTEGWGVTDTQYF. Looking up the rest from reference TRBV5-8 and TRBJ2-3 gives the full variable domain: EAGVTQSPTHLIKTRGQQATLRCSPISGHTSVYWYQQALGLGLQFLLWYDEGEERNRGNFPPRFSGRQFPNYSSELNVNALELEDSALYLCASSPTEGWGVTDTQYFGPGTRLTVL.

The rearrangement uses TRBV30 and TRBJ1-1; tentative D call: TRBD1 (6 bases). Trimming removed 2 bases at V and 3 bases at J, with 10 bases between. This CDR3 spans 13 amino acids. Germline CDR1 is GTSNPN and CDR2 is SVGIG (reference sequence). The CDR3 loop is CAWSRNRDTEAFF. The CDR3 DNA reads as TGTGCCTGGAGTAGGAACAGGGACACTGAAGCTTTCTTT.